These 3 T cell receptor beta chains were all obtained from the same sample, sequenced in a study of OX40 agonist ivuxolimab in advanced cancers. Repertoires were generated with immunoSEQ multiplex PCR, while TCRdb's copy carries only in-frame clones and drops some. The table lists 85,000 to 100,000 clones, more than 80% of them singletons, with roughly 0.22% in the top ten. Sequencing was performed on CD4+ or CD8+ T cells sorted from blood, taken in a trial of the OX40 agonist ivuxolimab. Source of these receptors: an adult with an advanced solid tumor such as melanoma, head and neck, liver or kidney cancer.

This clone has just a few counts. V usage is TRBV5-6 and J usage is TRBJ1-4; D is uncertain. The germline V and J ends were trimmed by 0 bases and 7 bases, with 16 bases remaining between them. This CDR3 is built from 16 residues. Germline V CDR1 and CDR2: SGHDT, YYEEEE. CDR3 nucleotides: TGTGCCAGCAGCTTGGCCTCGGATGACGCCGTTGAAAAACTGTTTTTT. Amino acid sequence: CASSLASDDAVEKLFF.

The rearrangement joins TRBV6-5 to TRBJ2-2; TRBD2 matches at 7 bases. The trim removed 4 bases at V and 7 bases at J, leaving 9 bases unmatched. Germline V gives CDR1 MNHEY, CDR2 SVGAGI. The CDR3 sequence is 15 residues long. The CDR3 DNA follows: TGTGCCAGCAGTTTTCGTGGGGGGACTAACGGGGAGCTGTTTTTT. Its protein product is CASSFRGGTNGELFF.

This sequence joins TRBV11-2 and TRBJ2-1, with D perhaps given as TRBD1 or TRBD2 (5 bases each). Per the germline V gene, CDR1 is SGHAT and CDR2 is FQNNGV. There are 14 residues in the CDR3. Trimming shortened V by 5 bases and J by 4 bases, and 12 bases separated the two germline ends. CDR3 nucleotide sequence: TGTGCCAGCAGCCACGGGACGTCGTACAATGAGCAGTTCTTC. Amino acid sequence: CASSHGTSYNEQFF.